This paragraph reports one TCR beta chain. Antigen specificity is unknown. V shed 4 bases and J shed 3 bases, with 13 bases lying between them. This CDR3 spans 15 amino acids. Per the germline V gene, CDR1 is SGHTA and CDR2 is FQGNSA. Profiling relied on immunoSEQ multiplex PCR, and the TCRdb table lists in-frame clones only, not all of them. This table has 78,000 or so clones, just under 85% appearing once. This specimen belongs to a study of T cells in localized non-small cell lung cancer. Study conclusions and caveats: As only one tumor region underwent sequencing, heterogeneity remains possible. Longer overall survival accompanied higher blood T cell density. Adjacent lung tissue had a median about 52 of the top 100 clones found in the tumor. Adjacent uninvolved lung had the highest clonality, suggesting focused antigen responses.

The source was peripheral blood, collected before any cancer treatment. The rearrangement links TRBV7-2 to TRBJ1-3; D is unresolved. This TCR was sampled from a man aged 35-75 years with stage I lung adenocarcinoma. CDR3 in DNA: TGTGCCAGCAGCTCCCAGAATATAAATGGAAACACCATATATTTT. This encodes CASSSQNINGNTIYF.